A selection of T cell receptor beta chains follows, all from one sample in a study of cytotoxic CD8 clonotypes in ibrutinib-treated CLL. The protocol was immunoSEQ multiplex PCR, while the TCRdb copy is restricted to in-frame clones and leaves out a portion. The sample holds tens of thousands of clones, roughly 83% seen once. The specimen comprised PBMCs, sampled after 24 months of ibrutinib treatment. The receptor set was obtained from a human donor with chronic lymphocytic leukemia. The CDR3 runs from the conserved cysteine through the conserved F or W. D genes are given only for firm matches. Clone size is given for some rows only: seen once, a few or many times, or a class if the clone is expanded.

v_gene	abundance	j_gene	d_gene	CDR3aa	CDR3nt
TRBV19	.	TRBJ2-7	.	CASSIEGVGYYEQYF	TGTGCCAGTAGTATAGAGGGGGTCGGCTACTACGAGCAGTACTTC
TRBV9	.	TRBJ2-3	.	CASSVQDFYTDTQYF	TGTGCCAGCAGCGTCCAGGACTTCTACACAGATACGCAGTATTTT
TRBV27	.	TRBJ2-7	TRBD2	CASSLIDTSGLKYEQYF	TGTGCCAGCAGCCTAATAGACACTAGCGGGCTTAAGTACGAGCAGTACTTC
TRBV11-1	.	TRBJ2-5	.	CASSPESIVETQYF	TGTGCCAGCAGCCCGGAGTCGATCGTTGAGACCCAGTACTTC
TRBV7-2	.	TRBJ2-7	TRBD2	CASSQKAGGSYEQYF	TGTGCCAGCAGCCAGAAAGCGGGAGGCTCCTACGAGCAGTACTTC
TRBV7-9	.	TRBJ2-6	.	CASSHGRVGANVLTF	TGTGCCAGCAGCCACGGTCGGGTTGGGGCCAACGTCCTGACTTTC
TRBV18	.	TRBJ2-1	TRBD1	CASSPGTGLWEQFF	TGTGCCAGCTCACCCGGGACAGGTCTTTGGGAGCAGTTCTTC
TRBV5-1	.	TRBJ1-1	.	CASSLRTGGGTEAFF	TGCGCCAGCAGCTTGCGAACAGGTGGGGGGACTGAAGCTTTCTTT
TRBV7-6	once	TRBJ2-7	.	CASSLASGRDYEQYF	TGTGCCAGCAGCTTAGCGTCTGGGCGGGATTACGAGCAGTACTTC
TRBV7-2	few	TRBJ1-2	.	CASSQDRANYGYTF	TGTGCCAGCAGCCAGGACAGAGCTAACTATGGCTACACCTTC
TRBV5-1	.	TRBJ1-2	TRBD1	CASSLAGTGGSYGYTF	TGCGCCAGCAGCTTGGCTGGGACAGGGGGCAGCTATGGCTACACCTTC
TRBV6-6	few	TRBJ1-2	.	CASSYGGTYGYTF	TGTGCCAGCAGTTACGGGGGGACCTATGGCTACACCTTC
TRBV6-6	.	TRBJ2-3	.	CASSYSQGTDTQYF	TGTGCCAGCAGTTACTCCCAAGGCACAGATACGCAGTATTTT
TRBV30	.	TRBJ2-1	.	CAWSVLRTARIPFF	TGTGCCTGGAGTGTACTTCGGACAGCCCGTATTCCGTTCTTC
TRBV13	.	TRBJ2-2	TRBD1	CASSPRHGTGWTGELFF	TGTGCCAGCAGCCCACGCCACGGGACAGGGTGGACCGGGGAGCTGTTTTTT
TRBV11-2	.	TRBJ2-5	TRBD1	CASSARDRVWETQYF	TGTGCCAGCAGCGCACGGGACAGGGTCTGGGAGACCCAGTACTTC
TRBV11-1	.	TRBJ2-1	TRBD2	CASSLARTSGRYEQFF	TGTGCCAGCAGCTTAGCCAGGACTAGCGGGAGATATGAGCAGTTCTTC
TRBV4-1	.	TRBJ2-6	.	CASRRVPSFPGANVLTF	TGCGCCAGCAGAAGAGTCCCCTCTTTTCCTGGGGCCAACGTCCTGACTTTC
TRBV19	.	TRBJ2-7	TRBD2	CASSNGRYEQYF	TGTGCCAGTAGTAACGGGAGGTACGAGCAGTACTTC
TRBV19	.	TRBJ2-4	.	CASSIIIGGGNIQYF	TGTGCCAGTAGTATAATTATTGGGGGTGGAAACATTCAGTACTTC
TRBV6-1	few	TRBJ2-1	.	CASSVGGGGSRYNEQFF	TGTGCCAGCAGTGTTGGAGGAGGGGGGAGTAGGTACAATGAGCAGTTCTTC
TRBV6-1	.	TRBJ2-2	.	CASSTRGPPTGELFF	TGTGCCAGCAGTACCAGGGGCCCACCTACAGGGGAGCTGTTTTTT
TRBV29-1	.	TRBJ1-3	.	CSAQTGNSGNTIYF	TGCAGCGCCCAGACCGGGAACTCTGGAAACACCATATATTTT
TRBV7-3	few	TRBJ2-1	.	CASSAEYNEQFF	TGTGCCAGCAGTGCAGAGTACAATGAGCAGTTCTTC
TRBV28	.	TRBJ2-7	.	CASSLWRSSYEQYF	TGTGCCAGCAGTTTATGGCGGTCCTCCTACGAGCAGTACTTC
TRBV9	.	TRBJ2-1	.	CASSAEGEQFF	TGTGCCAGCAGCGCGGAGGGTGAGCAGTTCTTC
TRBV11-1	.	TRBJ1-1	.	CASSEDGNTEAFF	TGTGCCAGCAGCGAAGACGGGAACACTGAAGCTTTCTTT
TRBV28	.	TRBJ2-5	TRBD1	CASSPPTGGQETQYF	TGTGCCAGCAGCCCCCCCACAGGGGGCCAAGAGACCCAGTACTTC
TRBV7-2	few	TRBJ2-7	.	CASRSTASYEQYF	TGTGCCAGCAGGTCTACAGCCTCCTACGAGCAGTACTTC
TRBV9	.	TRBJ1-1	.	CASSPSGYTEAFF	TGTGCCAGCAGCCCTTCGGGCTACACTGAAGCTTTCTTT
TRBV18	few	TRBJ1-1	.	CASSLDSLNTEAFF	TGTGCCAGCTCTCTTGACAGCCTGAACACTGAAGCTTTCTTT
TRBV7-2	.	TRBJ2-7	.	CASSFLSREGAEQYF	TGTGCCAGCAGCTTCTTGTCACGGGAGGGGGCCGAGCAGTACTTC
TRBV19	.	TRBJ2-3	.	CASSMLGTSTDTQYF	TGTGCCAGTAGTATGTTGGGGACTAGCACAGATACGCAGTATTTT
TRBV18	.	TRBJ2-3	.	CASSPLRQDTDTQYF	TGTGCCAGCTCACCACTGAGACAAGACACAGATACGCAGTATTTT
TRBV19	.	TRBJ1-4	TRBD1	CASSNSGTGREKLFF	TGTGCCAGTAGCAATTCCGGGACAGGAAGGGAAAAACTGTTTTTT
TRBV21-1	.	TRBJ2-3	.	CASSKVSLHYRDARTDTQYF	TGTGCCAGCAGCAAAGTAAGCCTCCACTACAGGGACGCAAGGACAGATACGCAGTATTTT
TRBV13	.	TRBJ2-7	TRBD1	CASSAARQGNYEQYF	TGTGCCAGCAGCGCCGCCAGACAGGGGAACTACGAGCAGTACTTC
TRBV29-1	.	TRBJ1-2	.	CSVERQYGYTF	TGCAGCGTTGAGCGACAGTATGGCTACACCTTC
TRBV14	few	TRBJ2-2	.	CASSQELAVTGELFF	TGTGCCAGCAGCCAAGAACTAGCCGTCACCGGGGAGCTGTTTTTT
TRBV30	.	TRBJ2-1	TRBD2	CAWSRTRGYNEQFF	TGTGCCTGGAGTAGGACTAGGGGCTACAATGAGCAGTTCTTC
TRBV29-1	.	TRBJ2-7	TRBD2	CSVLLAGGNYEQYF	TGCAGCGTGCTTCTAGCGGGAGGAAATTACGAGCAGTACTTC
TRBV9	.	TRBJ2-2	TRBD1	CASSGYRGLLGRNNTGELFF	TGTGCCAGCAGCGGATACAGGGGGCTCCTCGGGAGAAATAACACCGGGGAGCTGTTTTTT
TRBV6-1	.	TRBJ1-2	.	CASSPGLYGYTF	TGTGCCAGCAGTCCGGGACTCTATGGCTACACCTTC
TRBV15	.	TRBJ1-4	.	CATSRPGSTNEKLFF	TGTGCCACCAGCAGACCCGGCTCAACTAATGAAAAACTGTTTTTT
TRBV28	.	TRBJ1-2	TRBD1	CASSPEQGAWGYTF	TGTGCCAGCAGTCCCGAACAGGGGGCTTGGGGCTACACCTTC